This TCR beta chain was identified during a study of T-cell memory formation after mild COVID-19. TCRdb re-called the 5' RACE reads with MiXCR, one entry per CDR3 protein. The sample carries about 250,000 distinct CDR3 sequences, 15% recorded once. This clonotype was counted between two and nine times. Germline CDR1 and CDR2: SEHNR and FQNEAQ (reference sequence). The CDR3 has 13 amino acids. Trimming removed 5 bases at V and 8 bases at J, with 15 bases between. This receptor was identified in an adult woman who had mild COVID-19 (a few samples of this study predate the infection). Cell type and time point are not known. The source material was PBMCs or a T cell subset sorted from them (not recorded which). The J gene is TRBJ1-1, the V gene TRBV7-9, with no clear D. CDR3 nucleotide sequence: TGTGCCAGCAGCCGGGGAGGCTTCGACGAAGCTTTCTTT. It yields the protein CASSRGGFDEAFF.